A single sample is the source of the 20 T cell receptor beta chains below, sequenced in a study of T cell clonotyping in hematopoietic cell transplantation. TCRdb's table, derived via immunoSEQ multiplex PCR, lists solely in-frame clones and lacks some. Of around 37,000 clones in the sample, 85% are singletons; the top ten hold around 2.9%. The time point was: recipient sample about 28 days before transplant, after cytoreduction. Sequenced material: peripheral blood mononuclear cells, taken before stem cell transplant. These receptors all come from a man aged 60-69 years with acute myeloid leukemia. Some clones in this sample may be carry-over from other donors' samples.

The genes are TRBV7-3 and TRBJ1-2; tentative D call: TRBD1 (5 bases). This CDR3 spans 15 amino acids. Germline V gene lookup returns CDR1 SGHTA and CDR2 FQGTGA. The ends were cut back, 2 bases at V and 4 bases at J, with 14 bases in the middle. Here the CDR3 DNA reads TGTGCCAGCAGCTTAGGGGGGGACCTGGCCTATGGCTACACCTTC. Its translation is CASSLGGDLAYGYTF.

This chain links TRBV6-5 with TRBJ2-7, with D possibly matching TRBD1 (5 bases). This CDR3 region has 14 residues. Germline V gene lookup returns CDR1 MNHEY and CDR2 SVGAGI. V was pared by 5 bases and J by 0 bases, with 11 bases between. CDR3 bases: TGTGCCAGCAGTACAGGTTTTAGCTCCTACGAGCAGTACTTC. It is translated as CASSTGFSSYEQYF.

V is TRBV28 and J is TRBJ1-1; D is undetermined. Germline values: CDR1 MDHEN, CDR2 SYDVKM. This CDR3 has 15 amino acids. Trimming shortened V by 3 bases and J by 4 bases, and 15 bases separated the two germline ends. The CDR3 DNA sequence: TGTGCCAGCAGTTTGCTCTCCGGGCTGGGCACTGAAGCTTTCTTT. Amino acids: CASSLLSGLGTEAFF.

The gene calls are TRBV11-3 and TRBJ2-5; perhaps TRBD1 as D (6 bases). V was pared by 4 bases and J by 9 bases, with 21 bases between. Per the germline V gene, CDR1 is SGHNT and CDR2 is YENEEA. The CDR3 length is 15 residues. The DNA of the CDR3 is TGTGCCAGCAGCTCCCCACTTATCGAACAGGGAGCCCAGTACTTC. As protein: CASSSPLIEQGAQYF.

The chain recombines TRBV7-9 with TRBJ1-1; D is possibly TRBD1 (5 bases). Per the germline V gene, CDR1 is SEHNR and CDR2 is FQNEAQ (reference sequence). The CDR3 runs to 13 residues. Between the trimmed V and J ends, which lost 5 bases and 11 bases, there was a span of 18 bases. The CDR3 is CASSALSWGEAFF. The CDR3 DNA sequence: TGTGCCAGCAGCGCCTTATCTTGGGGGGAGGCTTTCTTT.

The V call is TRBV4-2, the J call TRBJ1-6; 7 bases map to TRBD1. The CDR3 is 16 amino acids. V was clipped by 3 bases and J by 6 bases; unmatched bases: 8. Germline V gene data show CDR1 as LGHNA and CDR2 as YNFKEQ. CDR3 amino acids: CASSHLRDSLNSPLHF. CDR3 nucleotide sequence: TGTGCCAGCAGCCACCTCCGGGACAGCCTTAATTCACCCCTCCACTTT.

The genes are TRBV28 and TRBJ1-2; 7 bases are a match to TRBD1. Germline V gene sequence: CDR1 MDHEN, CDR2 SYDVKM. V trimming: 6 bases; J trimming: 5 bases; junction bases outside the gene matches: 6. The CDR3 consists of 13 residues. The CDR3 coding sequence is TGTGCCAGCAGGGCCGGACAGGCGTATGGCTACACCTTC. Amino acids: CASRAGQAYGYTF.

The V and J genes are TRBV6-5 and TRBJ2-5; D ambiguous. The CDR3 sequence is 12 residues long. In germline, CDR1 is MNHEY, CDR2 SVGAGI. Trimming stripped 7 bases from V and 0 bases from J, with 6 bases between. CDR3 sequence reads: CASKGNQETQYF. CDR3 DNA: TGTGCCAGCAAAGGGAACCAAGAGACCCAGTACTTC.

This rearrangement joins TRBV6-1 to TRBJ1-1; D is unresolved. V shed 9 bases and J shed 3 bases, with 8 bases lying between them. Germline V gene sequence: CDR1 MNHNS, CDR2 SASEGT. The CDR3 contains 11 residues. The CDR3 region has the DNA TGTGCCAGTCGATCGCACACTGAAGCTTTCTTT. This sequence encodes CASRSHTEAFF.

This chain connects TRBV29-1 to TRBJ1-1; possible D gene TRBD1, 6 bases. Germline CDR1 and CDR2: SQVTM and ANQGSEA. V was trimmed by 7 bases and J by 7 bases, leaving 13 bases between them. The CDR3 consists of 11 residues. The CDR3 sequence: CSGNDRFEAFF. CDR3 DNA: TGCAGCGGCAACGACAGGTTTGAAGCTTTCTTT.

The chain carries TRBV7-9 and TRBJ2-2; D uncertain. This CDR3 is built from 12 residues. Trimming left V 5 bases short and J 6 bases short, with 7 bases between. CDR1 is SEHNR and CDR2 is FQNEAQ in the germline V gene (reference sequence). CDR3 DNA: TGTGCCAGCAGCCCGGCGTCCGGGGAGCTGTTTTTT. Amino acid sequence: CASSPASGELFF.

CDR3 amino acids: CASSLSFGTANQPQHF. The CDR3 nucleotides are TGTGCCAGCAGTTTATCCTTCGGGACAGCCAATCAGCCCCAGCATTTT. V is TRBV27 and J is TRBJ1-5, with 7 bases aligning to TRBD1. The CDR3 has 16 amino acids. CDR1 is MNHEY and CDR2 is SMNVEV in the germline V gene (reference sequence). With 0 bases clipped from V and 3 bases from J, the junction kept 5 bases outside the gene matches.

This chain connects TRBV4-2 to TRBJ2-5; D is perhaps TRBD1 or TRBD2 (5 bases each). The germline gives CDR1 LGHNA, CDR2 YNFKEQ. V dropped 3 bases and J dropped 5 bases, with 16 bases sitting between them. The CDR3 sequence is 15 residues long. DNA for the CDR3: TGTGCCAGCAGCCACCCATTACGAGGGGATGAGACCCAGTACTTC. Translation: CASSHPLRGDETQYF.

The rearrangement links TRBV29-1 to TRBJ1-2; 7 nucleotides agree with TRBD1. There are 14 residues in the CDR3. V gave up 4 bases and J gave up 5 bases; unmatched junction bases: 10. Germline V gene sequence: CDR1 SQVTM, CDR2 ANQGSEA. CDR3 coding DNA: TGCAGCGTTGGGTCCACAGGGGTTCGGTATGGCTACACCTTC. Residues: CSVGSTGVRYGYTF.

V is TRBV9 and J is TRBJ2-3; D gene unclear. Trimming took 0 bases from V and 0 from J, leaving 2 bases between them. The CDR3 spans 13 residues. Germline assignment: CDR1 SGDLS and CDR2 YYNGEE. The CDR3 spells CASSVGSTDTQYF. CDR3 in DNA: TGTGCCAGCAGCGTAGGTAGCACAGATACGCAGTATTTT.

The V and J genes are TRBV19 and TRBJ2-7; TRBD1 agrees at 10 bases. V gave up 4 bases and J gave up 4 bases; unmatched junction bases: 7. Germline CDR1 is LNHDA and CDR2 is SQIVND (reference sequence). The length of the CDR3 is 15 residues. The CDR3 sequence: CASSTGDRGVYEQYF. The CDR3 nucleotides are TGTGCCAGTAGTACGGGGGACAGGGGTGTATACGAGCAGTACTTC.

The chain carries TRBV7-2 and TRBJ1-2, with a possible D match to TRBD1 (5 bases). Trimming shortened V by 1 base and J by 8 bases, and 8 bases separated the two germline ends. This CDR3 is 12 amino acids long. Looked up from germline, CDR1 is SGHTA and CDR2 is FQGNSA. The DNA of the CDR3 is TGTGCCAGCAGCTTAGATCAGGGAGGCTACACCTTC. This translates into CASSLDQGGYTF. The full variable domain, rest sourced from reference TRBV7-2 and TRBJ1-2, is GAGVSQSPSNKVTEKGKDVELRCDPISGHTALYWYRQSLGQGLEFLIYFQGNSAPDKSGLPSDRFSAERTGGSVSTLTIQRTQQEDSAVYLCASSLDQGGYTFGSGTRLTVV.

This chain connects TRBV7-3 to TRBJ2-5; D possibly corresponds to TRBD1 (5 bases). Between the trimmed V and J ends, which lost 6 bases and 4 bases, there was a span of 12 bases. The CDR3 spans 13 residues. CDR1 and CDR2 from the germline V gene are SGHTA and FQGTGA. The CDR3 reads CASSRQSRETQYF. The CDR3, as DNA: TGTGCCAGCAGTCGACAGTCCAGAGAGACCCAGTACTTC.

This rearrangement joins TRBV14 to TRBJ1-2, with 7 bases that match TRBD1. Germline V lookup: CDR1 SGHDN, CDR2 FVKESK. Trimming removed 1 base from V and 5 bases from J; junction bases left unmatched: 7. CDR3 length: 15 residues. This chain's CDR3 is CASSQVGGPGYGYTF. The CDR3 DNA follows: TGTGCCAGCAGCCAAGTAGGGGGCCCAGGGTATGGCTACACCTTC. Looking up the rest from reference TRBV14 and TRBJ1-2 gives the full variable domain: EAGVTQFPSHSVIEKGQTVTLRCDPISGHDNLYWYRRVMGKEIKFLLHFVKESKQDESGMPNNRFLAERTGGTYSTLKVQPAELEDSGVYFCASSQVGGPGYGYTFGSGTRLTVV.

The chain uses TRBV7-7 and TRBJ2-2, with a tentative D call TRBD1 (5 bases). Germline CDR1 is SSHAT and CDR2 is FNYEAQ (reference sequence). The CDR3 spans 15 residues. V gave up 1 base and J gave up 5 bases, with 11 bases separating them. CDR3 protein: CASSLEAGWTGELFF. Here the CDR3 DNA reads TGTGCCAGCAGCTTAGAGGCAGGGTGGACCGGGGAGCTGTTTTTT.